These 23 T cell receptor beta chains were all obtained from the same sample, sequenced in a study of T cell changes during pregnancy in multiple sclerosis. The method was immunoSEQ multiplex PCR; TCRdb's version includes in-frame clones alone and lacks a portion of them. The sample comprises about 42,000 clones, around four fifths of which are singletons, and 0.64% rests with the top ten. Sequenced here: CD4+ T cells from peripheral blood mononuclear cells, sampled before pregnancy. The receptors were gathered from a female donor with multiple sclerosis, enrolled in a pregnancy study.

The table lists this clone with a count of one. The chain carries TRBV28 and TRBJ1-3; D is unclear. This CDR3 is 14 amino acids long. V was clipped by 7 bases and J by 3 bases, with 13 bases between them. Looked up from germline, CDR1 is MDHEN and CDR2 is SYDVKM. The CDR3 reads CASTLSLLGNTIYF. The CDR3 region has the DNA TGTGCCAGCACCCTTTCCCTCCTTGGAAACACCATATATTTT.

The chain couples TRBV5-1 to TRBJ1-2, with no clear D. CDR3 length: 15 residues. Between the trimmed V and J ends, which lost 4 bases and 1 base, there was a span of 14 bases. Germline CDR1 SGHRS, CDR2 YFSETQ. In DNA form, the CDR3 reads TGCGCCAGCAGCCGGGGAGAGAATTATAACTATGGCTACACCTTC. As protein: CASSRGENYNYGYTF.

The sample holds many counts of this clone. The rearrangement uses TRBV11-2 and TRBJ1-3, with a tentative D call TRBD1 (6 bases). This CDR3 contains 16 residues. The germline V gene has CDR1 SGHAT and CDR2 FQNNGV. V gave up 4 bases and J gave up 6 bases, with 19 bases separating them. The chain's CDR3 is CASSSPSGGGVNTIYF. In nucleotides, the CDR3 is TGTGCCAGCAGCTCCCCGAGTGGTGGGGGCGTAAACACCATATATTTT.

The rearrangement joins TRBV11-2 to TRBJ2-7; 11 positions match TRBD2. The germline V gene has CDR1 SGHAT and CDR2 FQNNGV. The CDR3 is 15 residues long. With V trimmed by 6 bases and J by 0 bases, 4 bases remained unmatched. CDR3 coding DNA: TGTGCCAGCAGTACTAGCGGGAGCCTCTCCTACGAGCAGTACTTC. The encoded protein is CASSTSGSLSYEQYF.

The chain recombines TRBV7-2 with TRBJ2-7; 8 bases align to TRBD2. CDR3 size: 16 residues. Germline CDR1 reads SGHTA; CDR2 reads FQGNSA. After removal of 5 bases from V and 5 bases from J, the junction contained 14 bases not matched to a gene. In nucleotides, the CDR3 is TGTGCCAGCAGCGCCCGTACTAGCGGCGCTGCTAACGAGCAGTACTTC. Residues: CASSARTSGAANEQYF. The whole variable domain, remainder taken from reference TRBV7-2 and TRBJ2-7, is GAGVSQSPSNKVTEKGKDVELRCDPISGHTALYWYRQSLGQGLEFLIYFQGNSAPDKSGLPSDRFSAERTGGSVSTLTIQRTQQEDSAVYLCASSARTSGAANEQYFGPGTRLTVT.

The gene calls are TRBV2 and TRBJ2-5; perhaps TRBD1 as D (6 bases). Germline V gene sequence: CDR1 SNHLY, CDR2 FYNNEI. The CDR3 runs 13 residues. The germline V and J ends were trimmed by 3 bases and 1 base, with 6 bases remaining between them. CDR3 bases: TGTGCCAGCAGTGACAGGGGCCAAGAGACCCAGTACTTC. The encoded protein is CASSDRGQETQYF. The full variable domain, rest sourced from reference TRBV2 and TRBJ2-5, is EPEVTQTPSHQVTQMGQEVILRCVPISNHLYFYWYRQILGQKVEFLVSFYNNEISEKSEIFDDQFSVERPDGSNFTLKIRSTKLEDSAMYFCASSDRGQETQYFGPGTRLLVL.

J is TRBJ1-4 and V is TRBV7-9, with TRBD1 matching over 10 bases. The CDR3 length is 16 residues. Trimming took 9 bases from V and 3 from J; bases not matched to a gene: 10. The germline CDR1 and CDR2 sequences are SEHNR and FQNEAQ (reference sequence). CDR3 protein: CASSQGQGLSNEKLFF. CDR3 bases: TGTGCCAGTTCCCAGGGACAGGGGTTATCTAATGAAAAACTGTTTTTT.

The J gene is TRBJ2-7, the V gene TRBV18; 10 bases are a match to TRBD1. Trimming removed 5 bases from V and 5 bases from J; junction bases left unmatched: 6. Germline V gene data show CDR1 as KGHSH and CDR2 as LQKENI. This CDR3 spans 14 amino acids. The CDR3 DNA is TGTGCCAGCTCAGCATCCGGGACAGGGGACGAGCAGTACTTC. This codes for CASSASGTGDEQYF.

The chain combines TRBV4-1 with TRBJ2-3; possible D gene TRBD2, 5 bases. Per germline, CDR1 MGHRA and CDR2 YSYEKL. This CDR3 has 18 amino acids. V was clipped by 3 bases and J by 1 base, with 20 bases between them. The CDR3 DNA reads TGCGCCAGCAGCCAGGTTGAGTGGTCCGTGCGGGGCACAGATACGCAGTATTTT. The encoded protein is CASSQVEWSVRGTDTQYF.

A few counts support this clone. The rearrangement links TRBV10-3 to TRBJ2-7; 7 bases are a match to TRBD1. The germline V gene has CDR1 ENHRY and CDR2 SYGVKD. The CDR3 runs 18 residues. V shed 0 bases, J shed 3 bases, and the junction held 14 bases outside the gene matches. The CDR3 sequence is CAISESYVEGDRVYEQYF. The CDR3 DNA reads TGTGCCATCAGTGAGTCGTATGTGGAAGGGGACAGAGTCTACGAGCAGTACTTC.

This chain connects TRBV4-2 to TRBJ2-5; 7 bases match TRBD2. CDR3 length: 15 residues. The germline V gene has CDR1 LGHNA and CDR2 YNFKEQ. V lost 2 bases to trimming and J lost 4 bases; unmatched junction nucleotides: 7. CDR3 DNA sequence: TGTGCCAGCAGCCAACCATGGGAGCGGGGAGAGACCCAGTACTTC. It is translated as CASSQPWERGETQYF.

The V gene is TRBV7-2, the J gene TRBJ2-5; D is uncertain. Trimming removed 5 bases from V and 3 bases from J, with 7 bases in between. The CDR3 loop spans 12 amino acids. The germline V gene has CDR1 SGHTA and CDR2 FQGNSA. In DNA form, the CDR3 reads TGTGCCAGCAGCCGCCGAGAAGAGACCCAGTACTTC. Amino acids: CASSRREETQYF.

The J gene is TRBJ2-7, the V gene TRBV2; possibly TRBD2 for D (6 bases). Trimming removed 7 bases from V and 5 bases from J, with 18 bases in between. Per germline, CDR1 SNHLY and CDR2 FYNNEI. The CDR3 is made up of 14 amino acids. CDR3 in DNA: TGTGCCAGCAAAGTCGGCGTCTCGGGGGACGAGCAGTACTTC. Protein product: CASKVGVSGDEQYF.

V usage is TRBV7-8 and J usage is TRBJ1-5; D is unclear. CDR1 and CDR2 (germline): SGHVS, FQNEAQ. The V end lost 3 bases, the J end lost 5 bases, and 11 bases lay between the germline ends. The CDR3 consists of 14 residues. CDR3 region: CASSLGLVDQPQHF. The CDR3 bases are TGTGCCAGCAGCTTGGGCTTAGTGGATCAGCCCCAGCATTTT.

The chain employs TRBV18 and TRBJ1-1; 7 bases map to TRBD1. The V segment lost 5 bases and the J segment 4 bases; nucleotides outside the gene matches: 10. Looked up from germline, CDR1 is KGHSH and CDR2 is LQKENI. This CDR3 comprises 15 residues. DNA of the CDR3: TGTGCCAGCTCAGAAGGAGGGGGCGATGGCACTGAAGCTTTCTTT. This gives the protein CASSEGGGDGTEAFF.

This clone was seen a few times. CDR3 in amino acids: CASSFPAGNTEAFF. The CDR3 DNA is TGTGCCAGCAGCTTCCCCGCAGGGAACACTGAAGCTTTCTTT. The V call is TRBV7-9, the J call TRBJ1-1; D remains ambiguous. The germline V gene has CDR1 SEHNR and CDR2 FQNEAQ (reference sequence). Trimming pared 3 bases from V and 1 base from J, leaving 9 bases between. This CDR3 has 14 amino acids. Full variable domain (remainder filled in from reference TRBV7-9 and TRBJ1-1): DTGVSQNPRHKITKRGQNVTFRCDPISEHNRLYWYRQTLGQGPEFLTYFQNEAQLEKSRLLSDRFSAERPKGSFSTLEIQRTEQGDSAMYLCASSFPAGNTEAFFGQGTRLTVV.

The V gene is TRBV27, the J gene TRBJ2-7; 9 bases are a match to TRBD1. The V segment lost 4 bases and the J segment 6 bases; nucleotides outside the gene matches: 4. Germline V gene lookup returns CDR1 MNHEY and CDR2 SMNVEV (reference sequence). This CDR3 has 13 amino acids. The CDR3 loop is CASSWDRAGEQYF. CDR3 sequence (DNA): TGTGCCAGCAGTTGGGACAGGGCGGGCGAGCAGTACTTC.

The chain links TRBV10-3 to TRBJ2-5; D is possibly TRBD2 (6 bases). Germline lookup yields CDR1 ENHRY and CDR2 SYGVKD. The ends were cut back, 6 bases at V and 5 bases at J, with 16 bases in the middle. This CDR3 spans 14 amino acids. CDR3 region: CAISDQGLRETQYF. CDR3 nucleotide sequence: TGTGCCATCAGCGACCAGGGACTTCGGGAGACCCAGTACTTC.

As regards this clone: This sample includes further DNA sequences coding for the same CDR3. The chain is built from TRBV6-5 and TRBJ1-6, with TRBD1 matching over 9 bases. V was clipped by 0 bases and J by 10 bases; unmatched bases: 4. CDR3 size: 15 residues. Germline V lookup: CDR1 MNHEY, CDR2 SVGAGI. The CDR3 DNA reads as TGTGCCAGCAGTTACTCCAGGACAGGGGACTCACCCCTCCACTTT. As protein: CASSYSRTGDSPLHF.

The chain couples TRBV5-1 to TRBJ2-1, with TRBD2 matching 10 bases. V was pared by 4 bases and J by 2 bases, with 6 bases of the junction left unmatched. The length of the CDR3 is 16 residues. Germline-derived CDR1 and CDR2 are SGHRS and YFSETQ. For the CDR3, the DNA is TGCGCCAGCAGCCTGGCGCTAGCGGGAGCCTACAATGAGCAGTTCTTC. Protein sequence: CASSLALAGAYNEQFF.

This CDR3 is CASSLDTLTDTQYF. CDR3 nucleotide sequence: TGCGCCAGCAGCTTAGACACTCTCACAGATACGCAGTATTTT. The rearrangement links TRBV5-1 to TRBJ2-3; D ambiguous. V lost 2 bases, J lost 2 bases, and 9 bases lay in between. The germline V gene has CDR1 SGHRS and CDR2 YFSETQ. The CDR3 sequence is 14 residues long.

CDR3 in amino acids: CASSVDSLRGGTQYF. CDR3 coding DNA: TGTGCCAGCAGCGTAGACTCCCTTAGGGGAGGGACCCAGTACTTC. The gene calls are TRBV9 and TRBJ2-5; perhaps TRBD2 as D (6 bases). Trimming removed 0 bases from V and 7 bases from J, with 16 bases in between. Germline V gene lookup returns CDR1 SGDLS and CDR2 YYNGEE. The CDR3 has 15 amino acids. Full variable domain (rest looked up from reference TRBV9 and TRBJ2-5): DSGVTQTPKHLITATGQRVTLRCSPRSGDLSVYWYQQSLDQGLQFLIQYYNGEERAKGNILERFSAQQFPDLHSELNLSSLELGDSALYFCASSVDSLRGGTQYFGPGTRLLVL.

The chain links TRBV5-4 to TRBJ2-5, with D possibly TRBD1 on 6 matching bases. V was cut by 2 bases and J by 3 bases, with 11 bases left in between. Looked up from germline, CDR1 is SGHNT and CDR2 is YYREEE (reference sequence). The CDR3 runs to 14 residues. DNA of the CDR3: TGTGCCAGCAGCTTAAGGACAGAGAAAGAGACCCAGTACTTC. It specifies CASSLRTEKETQYF.